A single sample gave rise to the 22 T cell receptor beta chains below, sequenced in a study of T cells after posttransplantation cyclophosphamide. Profiling relied on immunoSEQ multiplex PCR, and the TCRdb table lists in-frame clones only, not all of them. The data show roughly 42,000 clones, with none appearing a single time. The sample comprised PBMCs. These receptors were taken from a woman in her forties or fifties in good health and a related stem cell transplant donor.

This clone has only a few counts. This chain links TRBV7-6 with TRBJ2-5; no clear D gene. Trimming removed 10 bases from V and 5 bases from J, with 8 bases in between. The germline V gene encodes CDR1 SGHVS and CDR2 FNYEAQ. The CDR3 loop spans 10 amino acids. CDR3 coding DNA: TGTGCCACCGAGGAGGAGACCCAGTACTTC. Translated, it gives CATEEETQYF.

The table lists this clone with a few counts. This rearrangement joins TRBV27 to TRBJ1-1, with TRBD1 matching over 7 bases. The V gene's germline CDR1 is MNHEY and CDR2 SMNVEV (reference sequence). CDR3 length equals 16 residues. The trim removed 4 bases at V and 0 bases at J, leaving 8 bases unmatched. CDR3 region: CASSSRQGQLNTEAFF. CDR3 nucleotide sequence: TGTGCCAGCAGTTCCCGACAGGGACAGCTGAACACTGAAGCTTTCTTT.

This clone was recorded many times. This rearrangement joins TRBV29-1 to TRBJ2-3; 15 bases agree with TRBD2. This CDR3 is built from 16 residues. Germline V lookup: CDR1 SQVTM, CDR2 ANQGSEA. The V gene end was trimmed by 5 bases and the J gene end by 6 bases; junction bases not matched to a gene: 9. The CDR3 reads CSVRGTGTSGGDTQYF. The DNA for the CDR3 is TGCAGCGTTCGTGGGACCGGGACTAGCGGGGGGGATACGCAGTATTTT.

This clone was found many times. The chain links TRBV4-2 to TRBJ2-7; no clear D gene. The CDR3 has 12 amino acids. Germline CDR1 and CDR2: LGHNA and YNFKEQ. V lost 1 base, J lost 5 bases, and 6 bases lay in between. CDR3 residues: CASSQVADEQYF. CDR3 bases: TGTGCCAGCAGCCAAGTCGCGGACGAGCAGTACTTC.

Ten or more counts support this clone. The gene calls are TRBV7-3 and TRBJ2-6; D not resolved. Germline V gene sequence: CDR1 SGHTA, CDR2 FQGTGA. V was pared by 5 bases and J by 0 bases, with 8 bases between. The CDR3 totals 15 residues. CDR3 amino acids: CASSPQSSGANVLTF. CDR3 coding DNA: TGTGCCAGCAGCCCACAGAGCTCTGGGGCCAACGTCCTGACTTTC.

This clone was observed many times. J is TRBJ1-4 and V is TRBV7-9; possible D gene TRBD1, 6 bases. V was clipped by 6 bases and J by 6 bases, with 14 bases between them. Germline lookup yields CDR1 SEHNR and CDR2 FQNEAQ (reference sequence). The CDR3 runs 14 residues. As DNA, the CDR3 is TGTGCCAGCAGGGTGGGGGGGGCTGATGAAAAACTGTTTTTT. As protein: CASRVGGADEKLFF. Full variable domain (missing parts from reference TRBV7-9 and TRBJ1-4): DTGVSQNPRHKITKRGQNVTFRCDPISEHNRLYWYRQTLGQGPEFLTYFQNEAQLEKSRLLSDRFSAERPKGSFSTLEIQRTEQGDSAMYLCASRVGGADEKLFFGSGTQLSVL.

This clone was seen repeatedly, ten times or more. The CDR3 DNA reads as TGTGCCAGCAGCCCTAGGGGGTATGATGCTGAAGCTTTCTTT. Translation: CASSPRGYDAEAFF. The chain uses TRBV5-6 and TRBJ1-1, with D perhaps matching TRBD1 (6 bases). Germline CDR1 and CDR2: SGHDT and YYEEEE. With 4 bases removed from V and 6 bases from J, the gap between germline ends came to 16 bases. This CDR3 has 14 amino acids.

In its sample, this clone was seen many times. The CDR3 DNA follows: TGTGCCAGCAGCCAAGACAGGGGGAATGAAAAACTGTTTTTT. Encoded protein: CASSQDRGNEKLFF. This sequence joins TRBV4-2 and TRBJ1-4; 7 positions agree with TRBD1. CDR1 is LGHNA and CDR2 is YNFKEQ in the germline V gene. The CDR3 sequence is 14 residues long. Trimming cost V 0 bases and J 5 bases; bases outside gene matches: 0.

The sample holds many counts of this clone. The V gene is TRBV4-1, the J gene TRBJ2-1; D call uncertain. The CDR3 is 14 residues long. V dropped 0 bases and J dropped 6 bases, with 9 bases sitting between them. Germline V CDR1 and CDR2: MGHRA, YSYEKL. Here the CDR3 DNA reads TGCGCCAGCAGCCAAGATCCCTCAGGCAATGAGCAGTTCTTC. Amino acids: CASSQDPSGNEQFF.

This clone appeared many times. This chain connects TRBV6-1 to TRBJ1-4; 7 bases fit TRBD1. The ends lost 11 bases at V and 6 bases at J; junction bases unmatched: 12. Germline-derived CDR1 and CDR2 are MNHNS and SASEGT. The CDR3 is 14 amino acids. CDR3 amino acids: CAVLDRVKDEKLFF. The CDR3 nucleotides are TGTGCCGTACTAGACAGGGTGAAAGATGAAAAACTGTTTTTT.

In this sample, this clone turned up a few times. This sample also contains other DNA sequences that code for the same CDR3. The CDR3 DNA is TGTGCCAGCAGTCCCCCCCCCGACAGGGGCCCGGCCTACGAGCAGTACTTC. Amino acids: CASSPPPDRGPAYEQYF. The chain couples TRBV2 to TRBJ2-7; TRBD1 aligns across 8 bases. The CDR3 sequence is 17 residues long. Losses at the gene ends were 5 bases for V and 2 bases for J; bases not matched to a gene: 14. Germline assignment: CDR1 SNHLY and CDR2 FYNNEI.

CDR3 loop: CASSLGTGGPAGELFF. For the CDR3, the DNA is TGCGCCAGCAGCTTGGGCACAGGGGGCCCCGCCGGGGAGCTGTTTTTT. The chain carries TRBV5-1 and TRBJ2-2; TRBD1 matches 9 bases. V trimming: 0 bases; J trimming: 6 bases; junction bases outside the gene matches: 6. The CDR3 runs 16 residues. CDR1 is SGHRS and CDR2 is YFSETQ in the germline V gene. The full variable domain, with the rest looked up from reference TRBV5-1 and TRBJ2-2, is KAGVTQTPRYLIKTRGQQVTLSCSPISGHRSVSWYQQTPGQGLQFLFEYFSETQRNKGNFPGRFSGRQFSNSRSEMNVSTLELGDSALYLCASSLGTGGPAGELFFGEGSRLTVL.

The CDR3 protein is CASRSLTSGGAGEQFF. In DNA form, the CDR3 reads TGCGCCAGCAGATCACTTACTAGCGGGGGGGCCGGTGAGCAGTTCTTC. The V call is TRBV5-1, the J call TRBJ2-1, with 13 bases matching TRBD2. With 5 bases clipped from V and 9 bases from J, the junction kept 11 bases outside the gene matches. Germline V gene lookup returns CDR1 SGHRS and CDR2 YFSETQ. This CDR3 is 16 amino acids long. Filled out from reference TRBV5-1 and TRBJ2-1, the complete variable domain reads KAGVTQTPRYLIKTRGQQVTLSCSPISGHRSVSWYQQTPGQGLQFLFEYFSETQRNKGNFPGRFSGRQFSNSRSEMNVSTLELGDSALYLCASRSLTSGGAGEQFFGPGTRLTVL.

This clone was found many times. The chain employs TRBV30 and TRBJ2-7; 9 bases fit TRBD1. The length of the CDR3 is 14 residues. Trimming at V came to 3 bases and at J to 11 bases, leaving 14 bases not matched to a gene. Germline CDR1 GTSNPN, CDR2 SVGIG (reference sequence). CDR3 region: CAWSSGTGSAGKYF. The CDR3 region has the DNA TGTGCCTGGAGCTCCGGGACAGGGAGTGCGGGGAAGTACTTC.

This clone was seen at least ten times. The chain combines TRBV7-3 with TRBJ1-1; no clear D gene. The V gene lost 4 bases and the J gene lost 4 bases, with 16 bases spanning the gap. The germline CDR1 and CDR2 sequences are SGHTA and FQGTGA. The CDR3 length is 15 residues. The CDR3 DNA reads TGTGCCAGCAGCTCCGGGGTCCTAGGCGGCACTGAAGCTTTCTTT. Protein product: CASSSGVLGGTEAFF.

This clone was counted at least ten times. This rearrangement joins TRBV2 to TRBJ1-2; 10 bases line up with TRBD1. The germline gives CDR1 SNHLY, CDR2 FYNNEI. This CDR3 has 14 residues. V gave up 1 base and J gave up 5 bases; unmatched junction bases: 1. CDR3 bases: TGTGCCAGCAGTGAAGAGGACAGGGGGTATGGCTACACCTTC. This codes for CASSEEDRGYGYTF. The variable domain in full, with the rest retrieved from reference TRBV2 and TRBJ1-2, is EPEVTQTPSHQVTQMGQEVILRCVPISNHLYFYWYRQILGQKVEFLVSFYNNEISEKSEIFDDQFSVERPDGSNFTLKIRSTKLEDSAMYFCASSEEDRGYGYTFGSGTRLTVV.

As to this clone: Possible read error: a much larger clone is one base away. This chain links TRBV11-1 with TRBJ2-7; D unresolved. There are 12 residues in the CDR3. From germline, CDR1 is SGHAT and CDR2 FQDESV (reference sequence). The CDR3 loop reads CASSFLPYGQYF. In nucleotides, the CDR3 is TGTGCCAGCAGCTTCCTCCCTTACGGGCAGTACTTC.

This clone appeared many times. This chain connects TRBV18 to TRBJ2-2, with a possible D match to TRBD1 (6 bases). There are 17 residues in the CDR3. Germline values: CDR1 KGHSH, CDR2 LQKENI. Trimming cost V 3 bases and J 0 bases, with 14 bases left between them. The CDR3 here is CASSPRTAQTNTGELFF. CDR3 in DNA: TGTGCCAGCTCACCCCGGACAGCCCAAACGAACACCGGGGAGCTGTTTTTT.

This clone occurred many times. V is TRBV4-3 and J is TRBJ1-2; no clear D. V was clipped by 0 bases and J by 5 bases, with 16 bases between them. The germline V gene has CDR1 LGHNA and CDR2 YSLEER. This CDR3 contains 16 residues. As DNA, the CDR3 is TGCGCCAGCAGCCAAGACTCACCCGGTAGAGGATATGGCTACACCTTC. It is translated as CASSQDSPGRGYGYTF.

The chain joins TRBV30 to TRBJ2-5; TRBD2 agrees at 8 bases. The V and J ends lost 0 bases and 4 bases, in that order; junction bases with no gene match: 13. Germline CDR1 and CDR2: GTSNPN and SVGIG (reference sequence). This CDR3 region has 17 residues. The CDR3, as DNA: TGTGCCTGGAGTGTACCAGGTGGCGGGGGGCGGAGAGAGACCCAGTACTTC. Its translation: CAWSVPGGGGRRETQYF.

J is TRBJ2-1 and V is TRBV4-3; 12 nucleotides align to TRBD2. Germline trimming cut 0 bases from V and 8 bases from J; bases unmatched to any gene: 14. Germline assignment: CDR1 LGHNA and CDR2 YSLEER. The CDR3 consists of 19 residues. The DNA for the CDR3 is TGCGCCAGCAGCCAAGATCCATATCCTAGCGGGGGGGCCGGGGATGAGCAGTTCTTC. This encodes CASSQDPYPSGGAGDEQFF.

This clone has ten or more counts. This sequence joins TRBV4-2 and TRBJ2-7; 12 bases map to TRBD1. With 3 bases clipped from V and 4 bases from J, the junction kept 10 bases outside the gene matches. This CDR3 is built from 17 residues. Germline CDR1 and CDR2: LGHNA and YNFKEQ. Written as DNA, the CDR3 is TGTGCCAGCAGCCACCCTAGGGGGACAGGGGGCCTGTACGAGCAGTACTTC. It translates to CASSHPRGTGGLYEQYF.